The rows below give T cell receptor beta chains drawn from one sample of a study of blood T cell repertoires in COVID-19. Libraries were prepared by immunoSEQ multiplex PCR; TCRdb keeps only in-frame clonotypes and omits some of them. Of 110,000 to 150,000 clones listed, 60% to 85% were seen once; the top ten hold just under 2%. Source material: peripheral blood. Receptors originate from a woman aged 60-75 years with acute or convalescent COVID-19. The CDR3 runs from the conserved cysteine through the conserved F or W. The D gene is left open where the match is weak.

TRBJ2-7 | NA | 17 | TRBV15 | CATSRGRPGGRLAEQYF
TRBJ2-3 | TRBD2 | 15 | TRBV9 | CASSFLAGGPDTQYF
TRBJ2-3 | TRBD2 | 14 | TRBV29-1 | CSVVRLAHTDTQYF
TRBJ1-5 | NA | 14 | TRBV10-3 | CAISENRGTQAQHF
TRBJ2-1 | TRBD2 | 16 | TRBV28 | CASSFTSGRAYNEQFF
TRBJ1-1 | NA | 14 | TRBV28 | CVSSLSGTPRLAFF
TRBJ2-7 | TRBD2 | 11 | TRBV29-1 | CSVASGEEQYF
TRBJ1-5 | TRBD1 | 15 | TRBV28 | CASSFSQGVNQPQHF
TRBJ2-5 | TRBD2 | 18 | TRBV4-2 | CASSRGLAGGPVEETQYF
TRBJ2-7 | NA | 15 | TRBV7-2 | CASSLRLTFTYEQYF
TRBJ2-3 | TRBD2 | 13 | TRBV10-2 | CASSGTSGITQYF
TRBJ1-2 | NA | 15 | TRBV7-8 | CASSLARTVRDGYTF
TRBJ2-1 | TRBD1 | 13 | TRBV5-1 | CASSDRGVGEQFF
TRBJ2-1 | TRBD2 | 16 | TRBV5-1 | CASSLAWAGGYNEQFF
TRBJ2-1 | TRBD1 | 15 | TRBV20-1 | CSASGAGQGYNEQFF
TRBJ2-7 | NA | 15 | TRBV6-1 | CASSEFQGGRYEQYF
TRBJ2-1 | TRBD2 | 14 | TRBV13 | CASSWGLDSNEQFF
TRBJ1-2 | TRBD1 | 13 | TRBV27 | CASSLTRQGGYTF
TRBJ2-7 | NA | 15 | TRBV4-1 | CASSQEMADLYEQYF
TRBJ2-5 | NA | 13 | TRBV4-2 | CASSRHSEETQYF
TRBJ1-2 | NA | 14 | TRBV5-1 | CASSSQGTNYGYTF
TRBJ2-2 | TRBD1 | 17 | TRBV27 | CASINKGTGENTGELFF
TRBJ2-3 | TRBD2 | 15 | TRBV3-1/TRBV3-2 | CASSLGGTIGDTQYF
TRBJ2-1 | TRBD2 | 17 | TRBV10-3 | CAISESGSGRGGNEQFF
TRBJ2-2 | TRBD2 | 18 | TRBV24-1 | CATSDPGLAEPNTGELFF
TRBJ2-4 | NA | 16 | TRBV19 | CASSTWTAIAKNIQYF
TRBJ1-1 | NA | 13 | TRBV5-1 | CASSSGFGYEAFF
TRBJ1-6 | TRBD1 | 15 | TRBV9 | CASSVGDSTYSPLHF
TRBJ2-7 | NA | 15 | TRBV7-3 | CASSLTSPGPYEQYF
TRBJ1-2 | TRBD1 | 13 | TRBV19 | CASAGTGGYGYTF
TRBJ1-1 | TRBD1 | 16 | TRBV23-1 | CASSLISTGTGPEAFF
TRBJ1-6 | TRBD1 | 16 | TRBV5-1 | CASSDGDRDHNSPLHF
TRBJ1-4 | NA | 15 | TRBV2 | CASITPGEGNEKLFF
TRBJ2-7 | NA | 14 | TRBV11-2 | CASSLGGSASEQYF
TRBJ1-1 | NA | 13 | TRBV2 | CASPVSGNTEAFF
TRBJ1-2 | TRBD1 | 13 | TRBV5-4 | CASSPGQGSGYTF
TRBJ2-1 | NA | 17 | TRBV27 | CASSLLRGGPRYNEQFF
TRBJ2-2 | TRBD2 | 14 | TRBV10-3 | CAAQGLAQAGELFF
TRBJ2-1 | TRBD1 | 13 | TRBV5-6 | CASSLAGTGDEFF